The next 23 T cell receptor beta chains were all read from a single sample in a study of cytomegalovirus exposure and HLA in healthy donors. Both 60 Vbeta primers and 13 Jbeta primers went into the PCR. Clones were read by immunoSEQ multiplex PCR, and TCRdb kept only the in-frame ones, dropping some. The profile shows about 160,000 clones, less than 80% of them singletons. The material sequenced was PBMCs. The source is a man in his forties or fifties in good health and CMV-seronegative.

V is TRBV7-9 and J is TRBJ2-3; 9 nucleotides align to TRBD2. V dropped 2 bases and J dropped 2; count of bases not matched to a gene: 8. The CDR3 is 17 amino acids. From germline, CDR1 is SEHNR and CDR2 FQNEAQ (reference sequence). The CDR3: CASSLRRVAGDTDTQYF. Written as DNA, the CDR3 is TGTGCCAGCAGCTTACGCCGGGTAGCGGGAGACACAGATACGCAGTATTTT.

The V gene is TRBV18, the J gene TRBJ2-5, with 8 bases fitting TRBD1. Germline V CDR1 and CDR2: KGHSH, LQKENI. The J segment lost 2 bases and the V segment lost 4 bases, leaving 3 bases of the junction unmatched. CDR3 length: 14 amino acids. This CDR3 is CASSLGQGQETQYF. The CDR3 DNA is TGTGCCAGCTCACTAGGACAGGGTCAAGAGACCCAGTACTTC.

The J gene is TRBJ2-7, the V gene TRBV7-2, with D possibly matching TRBD2 (6 bases). Germline V gene sequence: CDR1 SGHTA, CDR2 FQGNSA. Trimming left V 1 base short and J 4 bases short, with 14 bases between. The CDR3 sequence is 15 residues long. CDR3 DNA: TGTGCCAGCAGCTTAGAAGCCGGGAGAAGGTACGAGCAGTACTTC. This encodes CASSLEAGRRYEQYF.

The chain couples TRBV7-2 to TRBJ1-1; 10 nucleotides line up with TRBD1. The germline V gene has CDR1 SGHTA and CDR2 FQGNSA. The CDR3 totals 15 residues. The V and J ends lost 3 bases and 4 bases, in that order; junction bases with no gene match: 5. Here the CDR3 DNA reads TGTGCCAGCAGCTTTAAAGGACAGGGGGGCACTGAAGCTTTCTTT. Translated, it gives CASSFKGQGGTEAFF.

The chain joins TRBV9 to TRBJ1-3, with D maybe TRBD1 (6 bases). Trimming removed 2 bases at V and 4 bases at J, with 16 bases between. Per the germline V gene, CDR1 is SGDLS and CDR2 is YYNGEE. The CDR3 sequence is 16 residues long. The CDR3 DNA is TGTGCCAGCAGCGTCTCACCAGGGACACAAGGAAACACCATATATTTT. Its protein is CASSVSPGTQGNTIYF.

This chain connects TRBV9 to TRBJ2-7; D ambiguous. The V gene lost 0 bases and the J gene lost 2 bases, with 12 bases spanning the gap. The germline gives CDR1 SGDLS, CDR2 YYNGEE. The CDR3 runs to 15 residues. Written as DNA, the CDR3 is TGTGCCAGCAGCGTAGCAGGTGGTTCAGCCTACGAGCAGTACTTC. This codes for CASSVAGGSAYEQYF. Using reference TRBV9 and TRBJ2-7 for the parts outside the CDR3, the full variable domain is DSGVTQTPKHLITATGQRVTLRCSPRSGDLSVYWYQQSLDQGLQFLIQYYNGEERAKGNILERFSAQQFPDLHSELNLSSLELGDSALYFCASSVAGGSAYEQYFGPGTRLTVT.

Comments on this clone: The junction shows a germline mismatch at one end, possibly a read error. The V call is TRBV30, the J call TRBJ2-4, with a tentative D call TRBD2 (5 bases). Per the germline V gene, CDR1 is GTSNPN and CDR2 is SVGIG (reference sequence). This CDR3 has 15 amino acids. CDR3 sequence reads: CACSRLLLAKNSQYF. The CDR3, as DNA: TGTGCCTGTTCCCGTTTACTCCTAGCCAAAAACAGTCAGTACTTC. Using reference TRBV30 and TRBJ2-4 for the parts outside the CDR3, the full variable domain is SQTIHQWPATLVQPVGSPLSLECTVEGTSNPNLYWYRQAAGRGLQLLFYSVGIGQISSEVPQNLSASRPQDRQFILSSKKLLLSDSGFYLCACSRLLLAKNSQYFGAGTRLSVL.

The V call is TRBV5-1, the J call TRBJ2-5; D not resolved. The CDR3 contains 15 residues. The germline V gene encodes CDR1 SGHRS and CDR2 YFSETQ. Trimming took off 1 base at V and 1 base at J, with 11 bases between the two ends. Here the CDR3 DNA reads TGCGCCAGCAGCTTGTGGTCCCATAGCCAAGAGACCCAGTACTTC. Its translation is CASSLWSHSQETQYF. The full variable domain, rest sourced from reference TRBV5-1 and TRBJ2-5, is KAGVTQTPRYLIKTRGQQVTLSCSPISGHRSVSWYQQTPGQGLQFLFEYFSETQRNKGNFPGRFSGRQFSNSRSEMNVSTLELGDSALYLCASSLWSHSQETQYFGPGTRLLVL.

This chain connects TRBV27 to TRBJ2-7; the D gene is possibly TRBD2 (6 bases). The CDR3 extends over 14 amino acids. V shed 5 bases and J shed 0 bases, with 11 bases lying between them. Per germline, CDR1 MNHEY and CDR2 SMNVEV (reference sequence). The DNA of the CDR3 is TGTGCCAGCAGTCCCCTAGCGTTCTCCTACGAGCAGTACTTC. It specifies CASSPLAFSYEQYF.

The chain has TRBV5-1 and TRBJ2-3, with TRBD2 matching over 9 bases. The CDR3 loop spans 15 amino acids. After removal of 1 base from V and 1 base from J, the junction contained 1 base not matched to a gene. Germline lookup yields CDR1 SGHRS and CDR2 YFSETQ. The chain's CDR3 is CASSLTSGRTDTQYF. Written as DNA, the CDR3 is TGCGCCAGCAGCTTGACTAGCGGGCGCACAGATACGCAGTATTTT. Full variable domain (missing parts from reference TRBV5-1 and TRBJ2-3): KAGVTQTPRYLIKTRGQQVTLSCSPISGHRSVSWYQQTPGQGLQFLFEYFSETQRNKGNFPGRFSGRQFSNSRSEMNVSTLELGDSALYLCASSLTSGRTDTQYFGPGTRLTVL.

The chain combines TRBV10-3 with TRBJ2-7; the D gene is possibly TRBD2 (6 bases). The CDR3 is made up of 14 amino acids. Per the germline V gene, CDR1 is ENHRY and CDR2 is SYGVKD. The V and J ends lost 3 bases and 0 bases respectively, with 9 bases between them. CDR3 nucleotide sequence: TGTGCCATCAGTGACGGGGGAGCCTCCTACGAGCAGTACTTC. Protein: CAISDGGASYEQYF.

This clone was observed once. The rearrangement links TRBV11-3 to TRBJ1-1, with TRBD1 matching 7 bases. CDR1 SGHNT and CDR2 YENEEA come from the germline V gene. Trimming took 4 bases from V and 5 from J; bases not matched to a gene: 13. The CDR3 has 16 residues. CDR3 protein: CASSSRSRAGGTEAFF. DNA of the CDR3: TGTGCCAGCAGCTCGCGATCGCGGGCAGGGGGTACTGAAGCTTTCTTT.

This clone was recorded once. This sequence joins TRBV27 and TRBJ1-2; 7 nucleotides match TRBD1. The germline gives CDR1 MNHEY, CDR2 SMNVEV (reference sequence). Germline trimming cut 0 bases from V and 7 bases from J; bases unmatched to any gene: 8. The CDR3 is made up of 15 amino acids. CDR3 nucleotides: TGTGCCAGCAGTTTATCGGCCAGGGGGAAGGGTGGCTACACCTTC. Translated: CASSLSARGKGGYTF.

This clone showed up just once. The chain links TRBV6-5 to TRBJ2-5; possible D gene TRBD1, 5 bases. The J call could be wrong; TRBJ2-7 is a better fit for the DNA end. Germline CDR1 reads MNHEY; CDR2 reads SVGAGI. This CDR3 is 15 amino acids long. The CDR3 loop is CASSGRGAGSYEQYF. For the CDR3, the DNA is TGTGCCAGCAGTGGGCGTGGGGCAGGCTCCTACGAGCAGTACTTC.

The chain links TRBV13 to TRBJ2-4; weak D call: TRBD2 (5 bases). This CDR3 has 13 amino acids. The ends were cut back, 0 bases at V and 8 bases at J, with 8 bases in the middle. The germline gives CDR1 PRHDT, CDR2 FYEKMQ (reference sequence). DNA for the CDR3: TGTGCCAGCAGCTTAGGCTTGGGAGACATTCAGTACTTC. It specifies CASSLGLGDIQYF.

The V gene is TRBV5-4, the J gene TRBJ1-2; 7 bases map to TRBD1. Looked up from germline, CDR1 is SGHNT and CDR2 is YYREEE (reference sequence). The V segment lost 0 bases and the J segment 12 bases; nucleotides outside the gene matches: 11. CDR3 size: 14 residues. The CDR3 here is CASSLGGQTSGDTF. The CDR3 nucleotides are TGTGCCAGCAGCTTGGGGGGACAGACCTCGGGGGACACCTTC.

The V gene is TRBV5-1, the J gene TRBJ1-2; D unresolved. Trimming pared 2 bases from V and 3 bases from J, leaving 8 bases between. This CDR3 has 13 residues. The germline V gene encodes CDR1 SGHRS and CDR2 YFSETQ. The CDR3, as DNA: TGCGCCAGCAGCTTAAAGGGAGACTATGGCTACACCTTC. Translated, it gives CASSLKGDYGYTF.

The chain employs TRBV6-1 and TRBJ2-5; D uncertain. This CDR3 comprises 14 residues. The V gene lost 0 bases and the J gene lost 1 base, with 6 bases spanning the gap. The germline CDR1 and CDR2 sequences are MNHNS and SASEGT. The chain's CDR3 is CASSEAAFQETQYF. The CDR3 coding sequence is TGTGCCAGCAGTGAAGCGGCCTTCCAAGAGACCCAGTACTTC.

This chain connects TRBV6-4 to TRBJ2-2; D is possibly TRBD2 (6 bases). Trimming shortened V by 9 bases and J by 4 bases, and 18 bases separated the two germline ends. Looked up from germline, CDR1 is MRHNA and CDR2 is SNTAGT. This CDR3 is 15 amino acids long. In nucleotides, the CDR3 is TGTGCCAGGGCTATGAGCGGGTCGGTCACCGGGGAGCTGTTTTTT. Encoded protein: CARAMSGSVTGELFF.

This clone was counted between two and nine times. The chain joins TRBV10-3 to TRBJ1-4; TRBD1 aligns across 8 bases. V lost 11 bases to trimming and J lost 5 bases; unmatched junction nucleotides: 10. The CDR3 is 14 amino acids. CDR1 is ENHRY, CDR2 SYGVKD, per germline. CDR3 sequence (DNA): TGTGCCGTCAACGACAGGGGTCTAAATGAAAAACTGTTTTTT. This sequence encodes CAVNDRGLNEKLFF.

The gene calls are TRBV5-1 and TRBJ2-1, with 14 bases lining up with TRBD2. With 0 bases clipped from V and 9 bases from J, the junction kept 11 bases outside the gene matches. This CDR3 has 18 residues. Germline loops: CDR1 SGHRS, CDR2 YFSETQ. CDR3 amino acids: CASSLADRLAGGPGEQFF. DNA for the CDR3: TGCGCCAGCAGCTTGGCGGACAGACTAGCGGGAGGGCCTGGTGAGCAGTTCTTC.

This chain links TRBV11-3 with TRBJ2-3; TRBD1 aligns across 8 bases. V dropped 4 bases and J dropped 8; count of bases not matched to a gene: 5. CDR3 length equals 13 residues. Germline-derived CDR1 and CDR2 are SGHNT and YENEEA. CDR3 region: CASSSLQGGTQYF. As DNA, the CDR3 is TGTGCCAGCAGCTCATTACAGGGGGGTACGCAGTATTTT.

A word on this clone: An end of the junction differs from the germline gene, which may be a read error. V usage is TRBV7-9 and J usage is TRBJ2-7; TRBD2 aligns across 8 bases. This CDR3 comprises 15 residues. Germline-derived CDR1 and CDR2 are SEHNR and FQNEAQ (reference sequence). The CDR3 is CSSSQMAGGRDEQYF. The CDR3 bases are TGTTCCAGCAGCCAAATGGCGGGAGGTAGGGACGAGCAGTACTTC.